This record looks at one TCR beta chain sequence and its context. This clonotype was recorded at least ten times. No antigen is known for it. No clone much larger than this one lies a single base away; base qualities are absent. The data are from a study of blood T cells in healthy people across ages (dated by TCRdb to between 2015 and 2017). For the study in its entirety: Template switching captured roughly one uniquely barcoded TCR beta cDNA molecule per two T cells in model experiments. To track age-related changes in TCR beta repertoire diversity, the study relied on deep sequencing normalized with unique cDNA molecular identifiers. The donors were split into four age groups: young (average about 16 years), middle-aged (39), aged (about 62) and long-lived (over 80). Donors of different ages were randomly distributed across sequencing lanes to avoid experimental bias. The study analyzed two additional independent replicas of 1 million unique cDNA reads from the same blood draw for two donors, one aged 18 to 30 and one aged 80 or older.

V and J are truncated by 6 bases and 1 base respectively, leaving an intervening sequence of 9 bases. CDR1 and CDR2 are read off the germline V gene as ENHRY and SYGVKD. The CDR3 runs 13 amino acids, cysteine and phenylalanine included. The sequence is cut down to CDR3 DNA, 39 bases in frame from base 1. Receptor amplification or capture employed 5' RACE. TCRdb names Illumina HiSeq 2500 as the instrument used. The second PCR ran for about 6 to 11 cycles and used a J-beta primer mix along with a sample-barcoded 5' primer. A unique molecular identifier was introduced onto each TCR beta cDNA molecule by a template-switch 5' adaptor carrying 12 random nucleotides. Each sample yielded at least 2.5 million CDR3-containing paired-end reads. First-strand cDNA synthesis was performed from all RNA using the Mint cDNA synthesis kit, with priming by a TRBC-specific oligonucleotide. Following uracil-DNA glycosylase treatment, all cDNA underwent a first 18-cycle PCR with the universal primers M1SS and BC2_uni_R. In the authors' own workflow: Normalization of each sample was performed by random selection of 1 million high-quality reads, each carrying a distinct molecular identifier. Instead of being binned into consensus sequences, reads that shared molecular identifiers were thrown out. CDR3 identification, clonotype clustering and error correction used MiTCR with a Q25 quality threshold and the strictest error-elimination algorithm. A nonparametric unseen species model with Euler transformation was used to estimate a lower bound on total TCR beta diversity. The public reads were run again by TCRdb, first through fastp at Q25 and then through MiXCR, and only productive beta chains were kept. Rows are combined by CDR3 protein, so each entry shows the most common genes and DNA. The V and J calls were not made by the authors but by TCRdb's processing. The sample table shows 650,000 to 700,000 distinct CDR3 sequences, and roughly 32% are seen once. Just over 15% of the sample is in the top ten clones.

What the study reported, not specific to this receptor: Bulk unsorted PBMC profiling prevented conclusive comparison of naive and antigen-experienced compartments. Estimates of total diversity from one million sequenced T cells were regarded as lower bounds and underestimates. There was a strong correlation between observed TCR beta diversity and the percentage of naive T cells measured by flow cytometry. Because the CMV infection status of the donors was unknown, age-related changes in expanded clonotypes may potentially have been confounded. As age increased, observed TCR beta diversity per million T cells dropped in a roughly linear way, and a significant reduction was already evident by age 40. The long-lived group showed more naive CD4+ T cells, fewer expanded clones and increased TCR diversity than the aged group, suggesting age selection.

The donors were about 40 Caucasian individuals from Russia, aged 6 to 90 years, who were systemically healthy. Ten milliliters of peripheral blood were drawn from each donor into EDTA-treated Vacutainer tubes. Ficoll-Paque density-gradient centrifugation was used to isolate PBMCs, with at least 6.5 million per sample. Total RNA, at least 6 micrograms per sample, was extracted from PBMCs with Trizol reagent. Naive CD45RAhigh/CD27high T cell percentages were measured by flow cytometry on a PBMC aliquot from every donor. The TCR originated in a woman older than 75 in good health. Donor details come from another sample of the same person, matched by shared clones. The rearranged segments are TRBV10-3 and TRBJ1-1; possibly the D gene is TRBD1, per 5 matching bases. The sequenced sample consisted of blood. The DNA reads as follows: TGTGCCATCAGGCGGCAGGGGAACACTGAAGCTTTCTTT. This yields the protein CAIRRQGNTEAFF.